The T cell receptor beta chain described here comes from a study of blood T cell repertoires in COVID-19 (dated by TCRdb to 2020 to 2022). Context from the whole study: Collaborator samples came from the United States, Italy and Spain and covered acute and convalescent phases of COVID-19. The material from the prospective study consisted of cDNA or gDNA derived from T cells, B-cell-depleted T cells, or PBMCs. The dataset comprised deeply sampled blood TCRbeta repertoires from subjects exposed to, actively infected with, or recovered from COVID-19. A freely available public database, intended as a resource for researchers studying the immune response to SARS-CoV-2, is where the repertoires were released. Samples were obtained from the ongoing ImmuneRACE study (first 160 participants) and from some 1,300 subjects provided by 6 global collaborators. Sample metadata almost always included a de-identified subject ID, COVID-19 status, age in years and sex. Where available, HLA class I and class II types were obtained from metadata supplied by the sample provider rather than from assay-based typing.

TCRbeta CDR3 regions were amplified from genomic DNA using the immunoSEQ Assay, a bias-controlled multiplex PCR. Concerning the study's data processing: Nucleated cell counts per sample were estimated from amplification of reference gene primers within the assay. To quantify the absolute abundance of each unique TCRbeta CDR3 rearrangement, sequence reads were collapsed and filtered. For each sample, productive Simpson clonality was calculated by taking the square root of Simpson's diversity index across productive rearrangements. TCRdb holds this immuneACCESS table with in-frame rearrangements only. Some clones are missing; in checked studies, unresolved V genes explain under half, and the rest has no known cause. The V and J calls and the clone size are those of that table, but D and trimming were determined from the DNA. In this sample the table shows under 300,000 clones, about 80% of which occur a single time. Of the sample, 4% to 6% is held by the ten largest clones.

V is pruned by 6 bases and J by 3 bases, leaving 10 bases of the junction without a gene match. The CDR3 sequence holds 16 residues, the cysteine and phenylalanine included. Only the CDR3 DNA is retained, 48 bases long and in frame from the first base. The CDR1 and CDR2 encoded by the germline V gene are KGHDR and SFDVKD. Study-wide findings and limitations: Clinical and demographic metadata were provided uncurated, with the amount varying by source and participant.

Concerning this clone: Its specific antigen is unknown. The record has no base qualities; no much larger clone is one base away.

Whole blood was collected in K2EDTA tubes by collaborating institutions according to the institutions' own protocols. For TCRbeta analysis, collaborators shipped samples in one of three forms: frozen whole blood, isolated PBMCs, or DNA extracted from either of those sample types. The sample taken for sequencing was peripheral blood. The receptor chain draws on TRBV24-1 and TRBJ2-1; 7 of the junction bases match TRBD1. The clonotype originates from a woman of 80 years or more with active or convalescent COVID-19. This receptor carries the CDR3 CATSPAGGTLYNEQFF. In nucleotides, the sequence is TGTGCCACCAGTCCCGCAGGGGGTACACTCTACAATGAGCAGTTCTTC.